Presented here are 19 T cell receptor beta chains from one specimen sequenced in a study of T-cell memory formation after mild COVID-19. MiXCR was run by TCRdb on the 5' RACE reads, yielding one entry per CDR3 protein. The table includes roughly 320,000 distinct CDR3 sequences, 28% detected once. Sample: PBMCs or a T cell subset sorted from them (not recorded which). The source of these receptors is an adult woman who had mild COVID-19 (a few samples of this study predate the infection). Cell type and time point are not known.

The V call is TRBV5-1, the J call TRBJ2-2; 7 bases map to TRBD2. CDR3 size: 13 residues. Germline-derived CDR1 and CDR2 are SGHRS and YFSETQ. Trimming cost V 7 bases and J 6 bases; bases outside gene matches: 6. CDR3 DNA sequence: TGCGCCAGCGCTTCGGGGGGAGCCGGGGAGCTGTTTTTT. This translates into CASASGGAGELFF. Full variable domain (outside the CDR3, taken from reference TRBV5-1 and TRBJ2-2): KAGVTQTPRYLIKTRGQQVTLSCSPISGHRSVSWYQQTPGQGLQFLFEYFSETQRNKGNFPGRFSGRQFSNSRSEMNVSTLELGDSALYLCASASGGAGELFFGEGSRLTVL.

The chain combines TRBV7-9 with TRBJ2-3, with TRBD1 matching 7 bases. Unmatched junction bases numbered 8, after V lost 4 bases and J lost 4 bases. The CDR3 has 15 amino acids. From germline, CDR1 is SEHNR and CDR2 FQNEAQ (reference sequence). The CDR3 protein is CASSSDRAFADTQYF. CDR3 nucleotide sequence: TGTGCCAGCAGCTCTGACAGGGCCTTCGCAGATACGCAGTATTTT.

This chain connects TRBV5-1 to TRBJ2-7; the match to TRBD2 covers 10 bases. CDR1 SGHRS and CDR2 YFSETQ come from the germline V gene. The CDR3 runs to 16 residues. The V segment lost 4 bases and the J segment 1 base; nucleotides outside the gene matches: 8. The CDR3 nucleotides read TGCGCCAGCAGCATCCTACTAGCGGGGCTATCCTACGAGCAGTACTTC. It specifies CASSILLAGLSYEQYF.

This clonotype was seen a handful of times. The gene calls are TRBV19 and TRBJ2-5; 8 bases fit TRBD1. The CDR3 runs to 15 residues. Germline V gives CDR1 LNHDA, CDR2 SQIVND (reference sequence). V lost 5 bases and J lost 5; bases outside the gene matches: 10. The CDR3 here is CASSLWTGSGETQYF. The CDR3 DNA is TGTGCCAGTAGTTTGTGGACAGGGAGTGGGGAGACCCAGTACTTC.

CDR3 DNA: TGCGCCAGCAGCCAAGAGCGGGGGACAGGGGGCATTCAGTACTTC. As protein: CASSQERGTGGIQYF. The chain is built from TRBV4-1 and TRBJ2-4, with 11 positions matching TRBD1. This CDR3 has 15 amino acids. The ends lost 0 bases at V and 9 bases at J; junction bases unmatched: 4. CDR1 is MGHRA and CDR2 is YSYEKL in the germline V gene.

This clonotype was seen a few times. The chain uses TRBV5-6 and TRBJ2-7; TRBD1 is a possible D gene (5 bases). Germline CDR1 SGHDT, CDR2 YYEEEE. Trimming removed 0 bases from V and 4 bases from J, with 11 bases in between. The CDR3 consists of 14 residues. The CDR3 region has the DNA TGTGCCAGCAGCTTGGCGACAGTTTGGTACGAGCAGTACTTC. The encoded protein is CASSLATVWYEQYF.

The chain employs TRBV6-1 and TRBJ2-4; D may be TRBD1 or TRBD2 (6 bases each). V gave up 5 bases and J gave up 5 bases, with 13 bases separating them. The CDR3 has 14 residues. The germline V gene has CDR1 MNHNS and CDR2 SASEGT. The CDR3 DNA is TGTGCCAGCAGTAAGGGGGGCACGCAAAACATTCAGTACTTC. It specifies CASSKGGTQNIQYF.

The CDR3 region is CASSVRETDTQYF. The CDR3 bases are TGTGCCAGCAGTGTACGGGAAACAGATACGCAGTATTTT. This chain uses TRBV6-4 with TRBJ2-3; a possible D gene is TRBD2 (5 bases). The CDR3 is 13 residues long. Trimming removed 4 bases at V and 3 bases at J, with 8 bases between. Germline V gene data show CDR1 as MRHNA and CDR2 as SNTAGT.

This clonotype was counted only a few times. This rearrangement joins TRBV12-3 or TRBV12-4 to TRBJ2-6, with D unclear. The CDR3 has 14 amino acids. The ends were cut back, 6 bases at V and 2 bases at J, with 8 bases in the middle. The CDR3 protein is CASRRQTGANVLTF. DNA for the CDR3: TGTGCCAGCAGACGGCAGACTGGGGCCAACGTCCTGACTTTC.

This chain connects TRBV20-1 to TRBJ2-7, with 8 bases that match TRBD1. Germline trimming cut 6 bases from V and 0 bases from J; bases unmatched to any gene: 7. The length of the CDR3 is 14 residues. The V gene's germline CDR1 is DFQATT and CDR2 SNEGSKA (reference sequence). CDR3 protein: CSAEDRALSYEQYF. Here the CDR3 DNA reads TGCAGTGCCGAGGACAGGGCCCTCTCCTACGAGCAGTACTTC.

The CDR3 loop reads CASSLVRDGYGYTF. CDR3 DNA sequence: TGTGCCAGCAGCTTAGTCCGGGACGGCTATGGCTACACCTTC. This chain joins TRBV11-2 and TRBJ1-2; TRBD1 is a possible D gene (5 bases). Trimming cost V 1 base and J 4 bases, with 10 bases left between them. The CDR3 consists of 14 residues. Per germline, CDR1 SGHAT and CDR2 FQNNGV.

Concerning this clonotype itself: Its ends do not fully match the called genes, so a read error is possible. The chain links TRBV7-7 to TRBJ2-1, with D unclear. The CDR3 is 16 amino acids. Per germline, CDR1 SSHAT and CDR2 FNYEAQ (reference sequence). DNA for the CDR3: TGTGCTAGCAGCTTGTCTTCCACCCACTCCTACAATGAGCAGTTCTTC. Protein product: CASSLSSTHSYNEQFF.

The table lists this clonotype with a few counts. The J gene is TRBJ1-2, the V gene TRBV7-2; 7 nucleotides align to TRBD1. CDR1 SGHTA and CDR2 FQGNSA come from the germline V gene. V shed 3 bases and J 8 bases; nucleotides not matched to a gene: 6. This CDR3 has 13 amino acids. This CDR3 is CASSLTGTGGYTF. In DNA, the CDR3 is TGTGCCAGCAGCTTGACAGGGACGGGAGGCTACACCTTC. Drawing the rest from reference TRBV7-2 and TRBJ1-2, the complete variable domain is GAGVSQSPSNKVTEKGKDVELRCDPISGHTALYWYRQSLGQGLEFLIYFQGNSAPDKSGLPSDRFSAERTGGSVSTLTIQRTQQEDSAVYLCASSLTGTGGYTFGSGTRLTVV.

The table lists this clonotype with a few counts. The chain has TRBV3-1 and TRBJ2-1; TRBD1 aligns across 7 bases. CDR3 length equals 15 residues. Trimming cost V 3 bases and J 4 bases; bases outside gene matches: 6. Germline CDR1 LGHDT, CDR2 YNNKEL (reference sequence). The CDR3 protein is CASSHTGDHYNEQFF. The CDR3, as DNA: TGTGCCAGCAGCCACACAGGGGATCATTACAATGAGCAGTTCTTC.

The rearrangement links TRBV29-1 to TRBJ2-1; D assignment may be TRBD1 or TRBD2 (5 bases each). The CDR3 extends over 14 amino acids. V was pared by 6 bases and J by 4 bases, with 16 bases between. Per germline, CDR1 SQVTM and CDR2 ANQGSEA. The CDR3 is CSVLSRDAYNEQFF. The DNA for the CDR3 is TGCAGCGTCCTAAGCCGGGACGCTTACAATGAGCAGTTCTTC.

V usage is TRBV2 and J usage is TRBJ2-2, with 10 nucleotides matching TRBD2. CDR1 and CDR2 (germline): SNHLY, FYNNEI. V was clipped by 6 bases and J by 2 bases; unmatched bases: 6. There are 16 residues in the CDR3. The CDR3 nucleotides are TGTGCCAGCAGCCGCGGACTAGCGGCAAACACCGGGGAGCTGTTTTTT. This codes for CASSRGLAANTGELFF.

This clonotype was seen a few times. The chain joins TRBV29-1 to TRBJ2-2, with D possibly TRBD1 on 6 matching bases. The V gene lost 4 bases and the J gene lost 0 bases, with 12 bases spanning the gap. Germline V gene lookup returns CDR1 SQVTM and CDR2 ANQGSEA. The CDR3 runs 15 residues. The CDR3 loop reads CSVVPGDTNTGELFF. In DNA, the CDR3 is TGCAGCGTTGTGCCAGGGGATACGAACACCGGGGAGCTGTTTTTT.

This chain links TRBV28 with TRBJ1-2; 7 bases are shared with TRBD1. The trim removed 2 bases at V and 5 bases at J, leaving 11 bases unmatched. Germline loops: CDR1 MDHEN, CDR2 SYDVKM. The CDR3 contains 16 residues. The CDR3: CASSLMRGQGMYGYTF. The CDR3 bases are TGTGCCAGCAGTTTAATGAGGGGGCAGGGGATGTATGGCTACACCTTC.

This clonotype was seen a few times. The rearrangement uses TRBV6-5 and TRBJ1-2; 8 bases fit TRBD1. Germline lookup yields CDR1 MNHEY and CDR2 SVGAGI. The CDR3 is 13 residues long. J gave up 14 bases and V 2 bases, and 10 bases lay outside the gene matches. DNA of the CDR3: TGTGCCAGCAGTTACCAGGGGGCCTCCCCTGTAACCTTC. As protein: CASSYQGASPVTF.